Following are 9 T cell receptor beta chains from one sample sequenced in a study of blood T cells in healthy people across ages. A second PCR, run for roughly 7 to 11 cycles, used a sample-barcoded 5' primer plus a J-beta primer mix. TCRdb fed the 5' RACE reads into MiXCR, producing one record per CDR3 protein. The sample records fewer than 900,000 distinct CDR3 sequences, roughly 35% being singletons. Input material: blood. The receptor set was obtained from a young man in good health.

This clonotype was seen a handful of times. This chain joins TRBV7-9 and TRBJ1-1; possibly TRBD1 for D (5 bases). CDR1 SEHNR and CDR2 FQNEAQ come from the germline V gene (reference sequence). The CDR3 length is 17 residues. V lost 3 bases, J lost 3 bases, and 20 bases lay in between. The chain's CDR3 is CASSFIIAGARDTEAFF. In nucleotides, the CDR3 is TGTGCCAGCAGCTTCATCATAGCTGGGGCACGAGACACTGAAGCTTTCTTT.

At least ten counts were recorded for this clonotype. The V gene is TRBV19, the J gene TRBJ2-6; D is unresolved. The V gene lost 7 bases and the J gene lost 0 bases, with 10 bases spanning the gap. Germline V gene data show CDR1 as LNHDA and CDR2 as SQIVND (reference sequence). The CDR3 totals 15 residues. The CDR3: CASKLDHSGANVLTF. CDR3 in DNA: TGTGCCAGTAAACTTGACCACTCTGGGGCCAACGTCCTGACTTTC.

The sample holds a few counts of this clonotype. The CDR3 sequence: CASSIGDGSHNEQFF. In nucleotides, the CDR3 is TGTGCCAGTAGTATAGGGGACGGGAGCCACAATGAGCAGTTCTTC. The chain has TRBV19 and TRBJ2-1; TRBD2 is a possible D gene (6 bases). The germline V gene has CDR1 LNHDA and CDR2 SQIVND (reference sequence). With 1 base removed from V and 5 bases from J, the gap between germline ends came to 12 bases. The CDR3 length is 15 residues.

This clonotype has just a few counts. The rearrangement joins TRBV28 to TRBJ2-1, with TRBD2 matching 9 bases. Germline V gene sequence: CDR1 MDHEN, CDR2 SYDVKM. V lost 3 bases and J lost 7; bases outside the gene matches: 13. CDR3 size: 17 residues. This CDR3 is CASSFGGGAFFENEQFF. Here the CDR3 DNA reads TGTGCCAGCAGTTTCGGCGGGGGGGCTTTCTTTGAGAATGAGCAGTTCTTC.

This clonotype came up a few times. V gene TRBV12-3 or TRBV12-4 combines with J gene TRBJ1-5; the D is unclear. The CDR3 covers 16 residues. The germline V and J ends were trimmed by 1 base and 6 bases, with 16 bases remaining between them. The chain's CDR3 is CASSLDRSSGGQPQHF. The DNA of the CDR3 is TGTGCCAGCAGTTTAGATAGGAGTAGCGGTGGTCAGCCCCAGCATTTT.

This chain links TRBV5-5 with TRBJ2-2; D might be TRBD2 (5 bases). V lost 4 bases to trimming and J lost 0 bases, with 13 bases between them. The CDR3 is made up of 16 amino acids. Germline CDR1 reads SGHKS; CDR2 reads YYEKEE (reference sequence). As DNA, the CDR3 is TGTGCCAGCAGCCGAGCGGTAACGGCGAACACCGGGGAGCTGTTTTTT. Translated, it gives CASSRAVTANTGELFF. The variable domain in full, with the rest retrieved from reference TRBV5-5 and TRBJ2-2, is DAGVTQSPTHLIKTRGQQVTLRCSPISGHKSVSWYQQVLGQGPQFIFQYYEKEERGRGNFPDRFSARQFPNYSSELNVNALLLGDSALYLCASSRAVTANTGELFFGEGSRLTVL.

This clonotype was seen repeatedly, ten times or more. This chain links TRBV9 with TRBJ1-2, with TRBD1 identical over 7 bases. The CDR3 has 11 amino acids. From germline, CDR1 is SGDLS and CDR2 YYNGEE. Trimming removed 3 bases from V and 8 bases from J; junction bases left unmatched: 1. The CDR3 DNA follows: TGTGCCAGCAGCGACAGGGGAGGCTACACCTTC. It codes for CASSDRGGYTF.

J is TRBJ2-1 and V is TRBV4-2; unclear D gene. Germline CDR1 is LGHNA and CDR2 is YNFKEQ. The CDR3 loop spans 13 amino acids. The V end was cut by 1 base, the J end by 5 bases, with 6 bases between. The CDR3 spells CASSQVTDNEQFF. The CDR3 DNA reads as TGTGCCAGCAGCCAAGTTACCGACAATGAGCAGTTCTTC.

This clonotype was counted ten times or more. The chain employs TRBV5-6 and TRBJ1-2; 9 nucleotides agree with TRBD1. The V segment lost 7 bases and the J segment 0 bases; nucleotides outside the gene matches: 10. This CDR3 has 16 residues. Germline V gives CDR1 SGHDT, CDR2 YYEEEE. In DNA, the CDR3 is TGTGCCAGCTTCCGGGACAGGGTATCAACTAACTATGGCTACACCTTC. Protein sequence: CASFRDRVSTNYGYTF.